This T cell receptor beta chain is from a study of beta chain features in type 1 diabetes. A note on this clone: Its antigen is still unknown.

Germline V gives CDR1 SNHLY, CDR2 FYNNEI. V lost 6 bases, J lost 0 bases, and 14 bases lay in between. The CDR3 is made up of 15 amino acids. Expressed TCRB transcripts were sequenced because the isolated RNA had all been reverse transcribed beforehand. Each sample of naive, central memory or regulatory T cells had, on average, about 3.57 million reads. TCRdb's copy holds only in-frame clones and misses some; the assay was immunoSEQ multiplex PCR. The table includes 300,000 to 450,000 clones, over 8.5% detected once. General study findings and limits: Whether TCRB rearrangement is influenced by HLA type went unresolved here. There was a moderate but significant shortening of TCRB CDR3s in all four CD4+ subsets of Type 1 diabetes patients. Healthy donors had naive, central memory and Treg TCRB repertoires that appeared less similar than those seen among patients.

Every participating donor gave one draw, a heparinised blood sample averaging around 0.11 L. What was sequenced was central memory CD4+ T cells from blood. This TCR derives from a man younger than 40 with type 1 diabetes. This rearrangement joins TRBV2 to TRBJ1-2; D is perhaps TRBD1 (5 bases). For the CDR3, the DNA is TGTGCCAGCAGCTCCCCGGGGGAACCTAACTATGGCTACACCTTC. Protein: CASSSPGEPNYGYTF.